The T cell receptor beta chain described here comes from a study of blood T cell repertoires in COVID-19. Study-wide context: From T cells, B-cell-depleted T cells, or PBMCs came the material, which was cDNA or gDNA.

The trim removed 4 bases at V and 4 bases at J, leaving 6 bases unmatched. Germline lookup yields CDR1 LGHDT and CDR2 YNNKEL (reference sequence). CDR3 length equals 14 residues. As processed by the authors: The authors estimated nucleated cell counts from reference gene primer amplification. Sequenced by immunoSEQ multiplex PCR; TCRdb stores in-frame clones only, minus some. V and J calls and clone size follow that table, whereas D and trimming were derived from the DNA. The sample has some 150,000 clones; roughly nine tenths are singletons. The J gene is TRBJ1-2, the V gene TRBV3-1 (or the pseudogene TRBV3-2), with 7 bases aligning to TRBD1. This TCR came from a woman aged 60 to 75 with active or convalescent COVID-19. Sequenced: peripheral blood. Here the CDR3 reads CASSPSGQIYGYTF. The CDR3 DNA follows: TGTGCCAGCAGCCCCTCGGGACAGATCTATGGCTACACCTTC.